Sequencing of this T cell receptor beta chain was carried out in a study of T cell responses to AZD1222 COVID-19 vaccine. As for the study in general: Researchers grouped second doses given at about 4 or about 12 weeks into one pool. Study observations and caveats: The peak T cell response came first, and repertoires were sampled only after it. There were vaccine-associated CD4 TCRs across spike, dominant at 160-218 and 743-854. Just a handful of AZD1222 recipients tested seropositive at baseline.

As for this clone: What it binds is unknown.

V was clipped by 3 bases and J by 4 bases; unmatched bases: 5. Germline-derived CDR1 and CDR2 are KGHDR and SFDVKD. The CDR3 totals 15 residues. Method: immunoSEQ multiplex PCR; TCRdb's copy keeps in-frame clones and lacks some. The sample comprises more than 100,000 clones, about 85% of which are singletons, and 5.5% to 8% rests with the top ten. This TCR was recovered from an adult in good health. V usage is TRBV24-1 and J usage is TRBJ2-5, with 9 bases matching TRBD1. This sample comprised peripheral blood, obtained on day 0 of AZD1222 vaccination. As DNA, the CDR3 is TGTGCCACCAGTGATCCACAGGGGGCTGGAGAGACCCAGTACTTC. Translation: CATSDPQGAGETQYF.